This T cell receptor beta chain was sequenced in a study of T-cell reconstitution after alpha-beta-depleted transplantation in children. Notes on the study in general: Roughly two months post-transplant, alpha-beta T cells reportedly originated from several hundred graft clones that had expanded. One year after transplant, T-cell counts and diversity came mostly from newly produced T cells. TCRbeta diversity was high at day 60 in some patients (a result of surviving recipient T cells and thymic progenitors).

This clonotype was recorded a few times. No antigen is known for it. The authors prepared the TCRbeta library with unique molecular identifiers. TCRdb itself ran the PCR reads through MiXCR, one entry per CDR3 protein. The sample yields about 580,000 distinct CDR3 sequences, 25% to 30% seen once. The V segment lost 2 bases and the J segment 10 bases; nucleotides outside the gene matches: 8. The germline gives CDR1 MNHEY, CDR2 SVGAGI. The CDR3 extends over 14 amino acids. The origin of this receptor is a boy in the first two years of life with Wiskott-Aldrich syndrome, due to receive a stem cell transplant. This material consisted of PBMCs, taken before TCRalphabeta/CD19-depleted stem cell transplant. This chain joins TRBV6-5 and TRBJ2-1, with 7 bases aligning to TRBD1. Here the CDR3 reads CASSYGVRGLEQFF. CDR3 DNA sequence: TGTGCCAGCAGTTACGGGGTCAGGGGGTTAGAGCAGTTCTTC.